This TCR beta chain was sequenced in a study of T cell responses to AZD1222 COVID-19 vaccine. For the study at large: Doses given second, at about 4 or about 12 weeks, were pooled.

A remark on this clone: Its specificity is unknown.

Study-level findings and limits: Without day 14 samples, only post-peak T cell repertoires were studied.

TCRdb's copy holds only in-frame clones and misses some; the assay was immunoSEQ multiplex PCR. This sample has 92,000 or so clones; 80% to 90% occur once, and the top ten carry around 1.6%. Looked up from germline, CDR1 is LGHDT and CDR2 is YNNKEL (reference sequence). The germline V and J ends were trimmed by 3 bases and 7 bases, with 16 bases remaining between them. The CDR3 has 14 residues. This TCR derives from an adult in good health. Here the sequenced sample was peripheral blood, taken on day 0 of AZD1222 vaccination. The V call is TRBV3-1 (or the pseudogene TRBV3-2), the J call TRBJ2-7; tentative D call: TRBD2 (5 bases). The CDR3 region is CASSHKVGRREQYF. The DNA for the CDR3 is TGTGCCAGCAGCCACAAGGTGGGGAGAAGAGAGCAGTACTTC.